This TCR beta chain was documented in a study of blood T cell repertoires in COVID-19 (dated by TCRdb to about 2020). Turning to the overall study: Collaborator samples came from the United States, Italy and Spain and covered acute and convalescent phases of COVID-19. The material from the prospective study consisted of cDNA or gDNA derived from T cells, B-cell-depleted T cells, or PBMCs. The repertoires were released in a freely available public database intended as a resource for research on the immune response to SARS-CoV-2. The dataset comprised deeply sampled blood TCRbeta repertoires from subjects exposed to, actively infected with, or recovered from COVID-19. The sample metadata nearly always contained a de-identified subject ID, COVID-19 status, age in years and sex. Samples were obtained from the ongoing ImmuneRACE study (first 160 participants) and from about 1,300 subjects provided by 6 global collaborators. Where available, HLA class I and class II types were obtained from metadata supplied by the sample provider rather than from assay-based typing. Overall results and qualifications from the work: The quantity of clinical and demographic metadata differed by source and by participant and was supplied without curation.

Germline trimming amounts to 3 bases on V and 5 bases on J, with 7 as the count of junction bases outside the gene matches. The CDR3 measures 14 amino acids from cysteine to phenylalanine. The DNA shown is the 42-base CDR3, in frame from base 1. For CDR1 and CDR2, the germline V gene lists SGDLS and YYNGEE. Whole blood was collected in K2EDTA tubes by collaborating institutions according to the institutions' own protocols. Collaborator samples were shipped for TCRbeta analysis as frozen whole blood, isolated PBMCs, or DNA extracted from either sample type. TCRbeta CDR3 regions were amplified from genomic DNA by means of the immunoSEQ Assay, a bias-controlled multiplex PCR. For the original study's pipeline: The number of nucleated cells in each sample was estimated from the amplification of reference gene primers within the assay. To quantify the absolute abundance of each unique TCRbeta CDR3 rearrangement, sequence reads were collapsed and filtered. For each sample, productive Simpson clonality was calculated as the square root of Simpson's diversity index across productive rearrangements. TCRdb took over this immuneACCESS table, retaining in-frame rearrangements with V and J assigned. Such tables are incomplete; in checked studies, under half of the missing clones stem from an unresolved V gene, and the remainder is unexplained. The D gene and trimming were derived from the DNA, and the V and J assignments and clone size from that table. This sample comprises roughly 300,000 clones, approximately 86% of them detected only once. The ten largest clones capture 9% to 9.5% of the sample.

As for this clone: There is no known antigen for this receptor. The record has no base qualities; no much larger clone is one base away.

In this chain, TRBV9 is recombined with TRBJ1-2; TRBD1 agrees with 7 junctional bases. Sequenced material: peripheral blood. This clonotype originated in a man younger than 30 with active or convalescent COVID-19. For the CDR3, the sequence is CASSAPGQIYGYTF. The DNA sequence is as follows: TGTGCCAGCAGCGCTCCGGGACAGATATATGGCTACACCTTC.